The 21 T cell receptor beta chains given below trace back to one sample, sequenced in a study of CD8+ T cells in alopecia areata. Treatment given: oral pan-JAK inhibitor, 5-10 mg twice daily. Extracted from the samples, RNA was reverse transcribed into cDNA to serve as the sequencing template. The protocol was immunoSEQ multiplex PCR, while the TCRdb copy is restricted to in-frame clones and leaves out a portion. Seen here are roughly 180,000 clones, around 49% observed once, and the top ten hold around a tenth. This sample comprised CD8+ T cells sorted from blood, obtained around week 54, from a patient treated with tofacitinib. The receptors derive from a human donor with alopecia areata.

This clone showed up just a few times. The J gene is TRBJ1-2, the V gene TRBV4-3; a weak D match, TRBD1 (6 bases). With 1 base removed from V and 5 bases from J, the gap between germline ends came to 14 bases. Germline V gives CDR1 LGHNA, CDR2 YSLEER. CDR3 size: 15 residues. In DNA, the CDR3 is TGCGCCAGCAGCCAAGTACAGGGAGGAGGGTATGGCTACACCTTC. It specifies CASSQVQGGGYGYTF.

The chain uses TRBV7-9 and TRBJ1-2; TRBD1 matches at 7 bases. The germline gives CDR1 SEHNR, CDR2 FQNEAQ (reference sequence). V was pared by 3 bases and J by 6 bases, with 7 bases of the junction left unmatched. The CDR3 extends over 14 amino acids. The DNA for the CDR3 is TGTGCCAGCAGCTTCAGACAGGGAAGGGATGGCTACACCTTC. It encodes CASSFRQGRDGYTF.

The V call is TRBV21-1, the J call TRBJ2-1; the table's D call, TRBD1, was not checked against the DNA. TRBV21-1 is flagged as a pseudogene. This CDR3 contains 14 residues. The chain's CDR3 is CASSNGKGFNEQFF. The CDR3 DNA reads TGTGCCAGCAGCAATGGAAAGGGGTTCAATGAGCAGTTCTTC.

This clone was detected a few times. This rearrangement joins TRBV13 to TRBJ1-6, with TRBD1 as a possible D gene (5 bases). V was clipped by 5 bases and J by 9 bases, with 11 bases between them. Germline values: CDR1 PRHDT, CDR2 FYEKMQ (reference sequence). CDR3 length equals 13 residues. CDR3 nucleotides: TGTGCCAGCAGCGACGCGGGGGTTTCACCCCTCCACTTT. Amino acids: CASSDAGVSPLHF.

V is TRBV5-1 and J is TRBJ2-2; no firm D call. Deletions cut 4 bases from V and 8 bases from J, with 15 bases between. CDR1 is SGHRS and CDR2 is YFSETQ in the germline V gene. The CDR3 runs 14 residues. The CDR3 nucleotides are TGCGCCAGCAGCGTTGACGGGTTTTCGGGGGAGCTGTTTTTT. Amino acid sequence: CASSVDGFSGELFF.

This chain connects TRBV19 to TRBJ1-2; 7 bases line up with TRBD1. The junction had 11 bases not matched to a gene; V was cut back by 10 bases and J by 6 bases. This CDR3 spans 13 amino acids. The germline V gene has CDR1 LNHDA and CDR2 SQIVND (reference sequence). DNA for the CDR3: TGTGCCATTAAGGAGGGGGCACGGAATGGCTACACCTTC. Its translation: CAIKEGARNGYTF.

This clone showed up just once. The chain uses TRBV6-1 and TRBJ2-7, with D possibly called TRBD1 or TRBD2 (5 bases each). The length of the CDR3 is 14 residues. The V end was cut by 6 bases, the J end by 3 bases, with 15 bases between. CDR1 is MNHNS and CDR2 is SASEGT in the germline V gene. CDR3 nucleotide sequence: TGTGCCAGCAGGAACCCGGGACCGAGCTACGAGCAGTACTTC. This gives the protein CASRNPGPSYEQYF.

The J gene is TRBJ2-7, the V gene TRBV27, with a weak D call TRBD2 (5 bases). Germline loops: CDR1 MNHEY, CDR2 SMNVEV (reference sequence). Trimming removed 3 bases at V and 4 bases at J, with 13 bases between. CDR3 length: 14 amino acids. The CDR3 region is CASSFGSEEYEQYF. The CDR3 region has the DNA TGTGCCAGCAGTTTTGGATCGGAGGAATACGAGCAGTACTTC.

V is TRBV27 and J is TRBJ2-7; 7 positions agree with TRBD1. Trimming took 0 bases from V and 3 from J; bases not matched to a gene: 2. CDR3 length equals 14 residues. Germline CDR1 MNHEY, CDR2 SMNVEV (reference sequence). The chain's CDR3 is CASSLSGQYYEQYF. In nucleotides, the CDR3 is TGTGCCAGCAGTTTATCGGGACAGTACTACGAGCAGTACTTC.

The chain combines TRBV20-1 with TRBJ1-1; D is uncertain. Trimming removed 5 bases at V and 4 bases at J, with 8 bases between. The germline CDR1 and CDR2 sequences are DFQATT and SNEGSKA (reference sequence). This CDR3 region has 11 residues. CDR3 bases: TGCAGTGCTTCAGAGGGCACTGAAGCTTTCTTT. Protein product: CSASEGTEAFF.

V gene TRBV7-6 combines with J gene TRBJ1-4; TRBD1 aligns across 7 bases. CDR3 length equals 18 residues. From germline, CDR1 is SGHVS and CDR2 FNYEAQ. V was clipped by 5 bases and J by 0 bases; unmatched bases: 12. The DNA of the CDR3 is TGTGCCAGCAGCCAAACCGGGACAGCACAAGCAACTAATGAAAAACTGTTTTTT. The encoded protein is CASSQTGTAQATNEKLFF.

This clone has a handful of counts. V is TRBV7-9 and J is TRBJ2-3; D remains unclear. The V and J ends lost 3 bases and 3 bases respectively, with 16 bases between them. This CDR3 is built from 16 residues. Germline CDR1 and CDR2: SEHNR and FQNEAQ (reference sequence). In DNA, the CDR3 is TGTGCCAGCAGCTTTAGGGCCGGGTCTATGACAGATACGCAGTATTTT. Its protein product is CASSFRAGSMTDTQYF.

V is TRBV27 and J is TRBJ1-5; D is uncertain. Germline V gene sequence: CDR1 MNHEY, CDR2 SMNVEV (reference sequence). The V end was cut by 2 bases, the J end by 6 bases, with 8 bases between. This CDR3 spans 13 amino acids. Written as DNA, the CDR3 is TGTGCCAGCAGTTTAACATTAGGTCAGCCCCAGCATTTT. It is translated as CASSLTLGQPQHF.

V usage is TRBV7-2 and J usage is TRBJ2-5, with D perhaps given as TRBD1 or TRBD2 (6 bases each). V gave up 5 bases and J gave up 2 bases, with 21 bases separating them. CDR1 is SGHTA and CDR2 is FQGNSA in the germline V gene. The CDR3 is 17 amino acids. The CDR3: CASSLITGRKGQETQYF. The CDR3 DNA reads TGTGCCAGCAGCCTCATTACAGGGAGGAAGGGGCAAGAGACCCAGTACTTC.

CDR3 loop: CASSYQGAAKNIQYF. The CDR3, as DNA: TGTGCCAGCAGTTATCAGGGGGCGGCCAAAAACATTCAGTACTTC. The chain carries TRBV6-5 and TRBJ2-4, with 8 bases matching TRBD1. The V gene end was trimmed by 3 bases and the J gene end by 1 base; junction bases not matched to a gene: 2. Germline CDR1 reads MNHEY; CDR2 reads SVGAGI. There are 15 residues in the CDR3.

The rearrangement links TRBV30 to TRBJ2-7, with D possibly matching TRBD2 (6 bases). The CDR3 sequence is 11 residues long. Looked up from germline, CDR1 is GTSNPN and CDR2 is SVGIG (reference sequence). CDR3 in amino acids: CAGGSPYEQYF. The CDR3 nucleotides read TGTGCGGGGGGTTCCCCCTACGAGCAGTACTTC. The full variable domain, in which reference TRBV30 and TRBJ2-7 provide the parts outside the CDR3, is SQTIHQWPATLVQPVGSPLSLECTVEGTSNPNLYWYRQAAGRGLQLLFYSVGIGQISSEVPQNLSASRPQDRQFILSSKKLLLSDSGFYLCAGGSPYEQYFGPGTRLTVT.

This clone was counted only a few times. V is TRBV5-1 and J is TRBJ2-7; TRBD1 matches at 7 bases. This CDR3 spans 16 amino acids. The J segment lost 0 bases and the V segment lost 0 bases, leaving 6 bases of the junction unmatched. Germline V gene sequence: CDR1 SGHRS, CDR2 YFSETQ. CDR3 in DNA: TGCGCCAGCAGCTTGGCCCGGACAGGACCCTCCTACGAGCAGTACTTC. Translated: CASSLARTGPSYEQYF.

This clone was recorded a few times. The chain recombines TRBV19 with TRBJ2-2; 12 positions agree with TRBD2. Germline trimming cut 10 bases from V and 3 bases from J; bases unmatched to any gene: 3. Germline lookup yields CDR1 LNHDA and CDR2 SQIVND (reference sequence). This CDR3 spans 14 amino acids. The CDR3: CATSGGADTGELFF. DNA of the CDR3: TGTGCCACTAGCGGGGGGGCCGACACCGGGGAGCTGTTTTTT.

The J gene is TRBJ1-1, the V gene TRBV7-8, with TRBD1 matching 7 bases. This CDR3 contains 13 residues. In germline, CDR1 is SGHVS, CDR2 FQNEAQ. With V trimmed by 3 bases and J by 3 bases, 1 base remained unmatched. The CDR3 sequence: CASSFDRDTEAFF. In DNA, the CDR3 is TGTGCCAGCAGCTTTGACAGGGACACTGAAGCTTTCTTT.

The rearrangement links TRBV27 to TRBJ2-1; 11 nucleotides match TRBD2. The CDR3 consists of 13 residues. The V and J ends lost 8 bases and 7 bases, in that order; junction bases with no gene match: 4. Germline V gene sequence: CDR1 MNHEY, CDR2 SMNVEV (reference sequence). CDR3 DNA sequence: TGTGCCAGCGGCACTAGCGGGGGTAATGAGCAGTTCTTC. It encodes CASGTSGGNEQFF.

The CDR3 here is CASSYAQGYEQYF. The CDR3, as DNA: TGTGCCAGCAGTTACGCACAGGGCTACGAGCAGTACTTC. This chain links TRBV6-6 with TRBJ2-7, with D maybe TRBD1 (6 bases). Germline CDR1 is MNHNY and CDR2 is SVGAGI (reference sequence). Trimming left V 2 bases short and J 3 bases short, with 8 bases between. The CDR3 is 13 amino acids.